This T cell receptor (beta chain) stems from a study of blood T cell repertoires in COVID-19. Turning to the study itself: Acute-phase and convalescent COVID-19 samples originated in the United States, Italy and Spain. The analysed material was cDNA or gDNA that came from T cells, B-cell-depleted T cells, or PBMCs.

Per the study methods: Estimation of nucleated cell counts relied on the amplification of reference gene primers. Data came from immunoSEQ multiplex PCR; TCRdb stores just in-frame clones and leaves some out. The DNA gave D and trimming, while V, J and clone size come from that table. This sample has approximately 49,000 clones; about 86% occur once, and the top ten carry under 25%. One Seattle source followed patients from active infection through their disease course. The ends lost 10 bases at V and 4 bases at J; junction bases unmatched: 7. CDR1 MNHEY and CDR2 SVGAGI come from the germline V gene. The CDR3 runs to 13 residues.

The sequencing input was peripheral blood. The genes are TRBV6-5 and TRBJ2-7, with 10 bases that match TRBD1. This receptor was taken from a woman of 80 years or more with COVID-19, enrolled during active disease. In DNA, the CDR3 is TGTGCCACCGGGACAGGGGCATGGTACGAGCAGTACTTC. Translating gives CATGTGAWYEQYF.